The T cell receptor beta chain described here comes from a study of OX40 agonist ivuxolimab in advanced cancers. On this clone: Its antigen is still unknown.

Samples of blood were obtained at baseline, on cycle 4 day 1, and on cycle 7 day 1. This CDR3 contains 14 residues. Trimming took 1 base from V and 2 from J, leaving 9 bases between them. CDR1 is SGHTA and CDR2 is FQGTGA in the germline V gene. Using immunoSEQ multiplex PCR, the repertoire was profiled, and TCRdb retains in-frame clones only, with some absent. The repertoire holds tens of thousands of clones, with over 75% as singletons. Whole-study findings and limits: Mean expanded clone counts were higher in CD8+ than CD4+ T cells.

The source is an adult with an advanced solid tumor such as melanoma, head and neck, liver or kidney cancer. V and J are TRBV7-3 and TRBJ2-7, with no clear D. Sequences were derived from CD4+ or CD8+ T cells sorted from blood, sampled in a trial of the OX40 agonist ivuxolimab. CDR3 residues: CASSLIGGAYEQYF. The DNA for the CDR3 is TGTGCCAGCAGCTTAATAGGCGGAGCCTACGAGCAGTACTTC. Variable domain in full (rest from reference TRBV7-3 and TRBJ2-7): GAGVSQTPSNKVTEKGKYVELRCDPISGHTALYWYRQSLGQGPEFLIYFQGTGAADDSGLPNDRFFAVRPEGSVSTLKIQRTERGDSAVYLCASSLIGGAYEQYFGPGTRLTVT.